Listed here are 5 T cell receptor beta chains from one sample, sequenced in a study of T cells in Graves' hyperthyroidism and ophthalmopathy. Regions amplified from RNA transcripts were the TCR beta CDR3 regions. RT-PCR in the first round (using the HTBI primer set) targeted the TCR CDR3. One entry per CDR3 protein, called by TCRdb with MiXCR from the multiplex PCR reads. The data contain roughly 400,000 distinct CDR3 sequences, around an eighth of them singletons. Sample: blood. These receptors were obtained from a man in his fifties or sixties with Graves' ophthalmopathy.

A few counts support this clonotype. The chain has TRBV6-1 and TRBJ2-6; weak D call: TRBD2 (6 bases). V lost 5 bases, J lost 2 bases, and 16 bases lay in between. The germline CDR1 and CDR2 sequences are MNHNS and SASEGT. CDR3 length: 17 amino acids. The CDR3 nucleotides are TGTGCCAGCAGTCCCACCCACGGGAGCCCTGGGGCCAACGTCCTGACTTTC. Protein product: CASSPTHGSPGANVLTF.

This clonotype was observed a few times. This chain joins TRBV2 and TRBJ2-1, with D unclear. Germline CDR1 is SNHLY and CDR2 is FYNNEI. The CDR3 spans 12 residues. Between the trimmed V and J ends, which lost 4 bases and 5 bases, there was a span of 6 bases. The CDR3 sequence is CASSGHDNEQFF. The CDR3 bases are TGTGCCAGCAGTGGCCATGACAATGAGCAGTTCTTC.

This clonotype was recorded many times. CDR3 in DNA: TGTGCCAGCAGCTTGGTTGAAGTAAAGACCCAGTACTTC. This translates into CASSLVEVKTQYF. This chain joins TRBV5-6 and TRBJ2-5, with unresolved D. CDR1 and CDR2 (germline): SGHDT, YYEEEE. The ends were cut back, 0 bases at V and 6 bases at J, with 9 bases in the middle. The CDR3 totals 13 residues.

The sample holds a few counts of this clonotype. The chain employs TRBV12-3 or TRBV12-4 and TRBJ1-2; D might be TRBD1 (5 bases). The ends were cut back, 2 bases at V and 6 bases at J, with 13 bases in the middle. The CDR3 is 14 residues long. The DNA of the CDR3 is TGTGCCAGCAGTTTAACCGCTCTGGGGCATGGCTACACCTTC. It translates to CASSLTALGHGYTF.

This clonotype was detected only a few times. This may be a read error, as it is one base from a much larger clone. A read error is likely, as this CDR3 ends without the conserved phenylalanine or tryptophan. The CDR3 here is CSARVQAEPQHL. The CDR3 DNA reads TGCAGTGCTAGAGTCCAAGCGGAGCCCCAGCATCTT. V usage is TRBV20-1 and J usage is TRBJ1-5; no clear D gene. The CDR3 covers 12 residues. Germline V gives CDR1 DFQATT, CDR2 SNEGSKA (reference sequence). Trimming stripped 1 base from V and 8 bases from J, with 9 bases between.